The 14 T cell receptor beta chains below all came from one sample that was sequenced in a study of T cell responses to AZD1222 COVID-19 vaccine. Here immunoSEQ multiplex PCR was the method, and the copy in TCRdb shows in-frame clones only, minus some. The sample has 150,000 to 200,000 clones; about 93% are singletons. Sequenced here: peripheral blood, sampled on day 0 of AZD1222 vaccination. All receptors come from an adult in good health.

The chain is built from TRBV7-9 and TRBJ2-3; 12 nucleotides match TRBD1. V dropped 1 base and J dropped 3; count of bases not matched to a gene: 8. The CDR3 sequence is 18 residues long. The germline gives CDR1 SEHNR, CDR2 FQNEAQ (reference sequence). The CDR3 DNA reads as TGTGCCAGCAGCTTAGACCTTCGGGACAGGGGGCGAACAGATACGCAGTATTTT. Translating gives CASSLDLRDRGRTDTQYF.

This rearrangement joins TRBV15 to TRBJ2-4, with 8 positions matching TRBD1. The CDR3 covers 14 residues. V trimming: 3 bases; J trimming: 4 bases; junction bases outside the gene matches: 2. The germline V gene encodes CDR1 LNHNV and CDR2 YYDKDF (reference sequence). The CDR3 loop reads CATSSGTGKNIQYF. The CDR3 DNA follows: TGTGCCACCAGCAGTGGGACAGGTAAAAACATTCAGTACTTC.

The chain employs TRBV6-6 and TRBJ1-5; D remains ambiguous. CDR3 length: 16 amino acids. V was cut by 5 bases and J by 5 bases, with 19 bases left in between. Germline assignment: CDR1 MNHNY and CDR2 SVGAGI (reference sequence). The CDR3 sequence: CASSHRTKGKDQPQHF. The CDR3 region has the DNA TGTGCCAGCAGTCACCGGACGAAGGGAAAAGATCAGCCCCAGCATTTT.

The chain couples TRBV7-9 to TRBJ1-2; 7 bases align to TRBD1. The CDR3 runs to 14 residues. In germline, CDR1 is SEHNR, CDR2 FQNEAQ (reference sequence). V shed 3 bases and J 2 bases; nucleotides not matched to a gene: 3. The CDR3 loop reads CASSFGTENYGYTF. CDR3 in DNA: TGTGCCAGCAGCTTTGGGACAGAGAACTATGGCTACACCTTC.

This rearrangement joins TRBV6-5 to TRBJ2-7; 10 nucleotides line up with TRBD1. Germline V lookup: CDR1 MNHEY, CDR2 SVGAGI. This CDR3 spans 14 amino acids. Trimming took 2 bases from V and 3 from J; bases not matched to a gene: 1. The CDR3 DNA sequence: TGTGCCAGCAGTTACCGGGACAGGGGCTACGAGCAGTACTTC. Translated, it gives CASSYRDRGYEQYF.

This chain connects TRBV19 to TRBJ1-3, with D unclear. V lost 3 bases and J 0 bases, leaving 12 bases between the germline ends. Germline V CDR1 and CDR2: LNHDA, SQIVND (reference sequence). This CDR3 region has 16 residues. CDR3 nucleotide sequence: TGTGCCAGTAGTATCCCTCCGGCCCTCTCTGGAAACACCATATATTTT. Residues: CASSIPPALSGNTIYF. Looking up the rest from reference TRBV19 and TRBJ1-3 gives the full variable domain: DGGITQSPKYLFRKEGQNVTLSCEQNLNHDAMYWYRQDPGQGLRLIYYSQIVNDFQKGDIAEGYSVSREKKESFPLTVTSAQKNPTAFYLCASSIPPALSGNTIYFGEGSWLTVV.

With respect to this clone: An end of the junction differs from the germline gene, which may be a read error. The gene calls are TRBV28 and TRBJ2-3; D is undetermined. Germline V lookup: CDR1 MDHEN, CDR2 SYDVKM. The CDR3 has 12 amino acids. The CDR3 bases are TGTACCAGCAGTTCCAACACAGATACGCAGTATTTT. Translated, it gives CTSSSNTDTQYF.

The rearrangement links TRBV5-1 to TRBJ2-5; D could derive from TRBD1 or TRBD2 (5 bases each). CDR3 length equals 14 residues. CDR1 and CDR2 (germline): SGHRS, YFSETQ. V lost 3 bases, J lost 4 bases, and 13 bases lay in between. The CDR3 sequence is CASSWGPSGETQYF. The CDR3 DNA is TGCGCCAGCAGCTGGGGACCTTCGGGAGAGACCCAGTACTTC.

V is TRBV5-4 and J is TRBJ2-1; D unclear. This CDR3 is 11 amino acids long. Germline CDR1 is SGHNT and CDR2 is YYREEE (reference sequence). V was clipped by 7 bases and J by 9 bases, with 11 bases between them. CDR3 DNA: TGTGCCAGCTCCCAGACCGGTGAGCAGTTCTTC. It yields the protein CASSQTGEQFF.

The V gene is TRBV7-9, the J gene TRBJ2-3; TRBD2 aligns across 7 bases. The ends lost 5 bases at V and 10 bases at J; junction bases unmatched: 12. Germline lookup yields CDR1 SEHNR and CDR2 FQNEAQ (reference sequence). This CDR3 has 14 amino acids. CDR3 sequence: CASSPRGGSSAQYF. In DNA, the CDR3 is TGTGCCAGCAGCCCCCGGGGCGGGAGTTCTGCGCAGTATTTT.

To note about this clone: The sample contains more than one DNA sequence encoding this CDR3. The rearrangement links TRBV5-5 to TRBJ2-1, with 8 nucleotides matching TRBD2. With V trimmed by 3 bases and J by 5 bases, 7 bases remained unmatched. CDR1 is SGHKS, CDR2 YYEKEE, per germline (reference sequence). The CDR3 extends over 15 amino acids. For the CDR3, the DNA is TGTGCCAGCAGCTCGCTAGCGGGTTTCAACAATGAGCAGTTCTTC. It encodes CASSSLAGFNNEQFF.

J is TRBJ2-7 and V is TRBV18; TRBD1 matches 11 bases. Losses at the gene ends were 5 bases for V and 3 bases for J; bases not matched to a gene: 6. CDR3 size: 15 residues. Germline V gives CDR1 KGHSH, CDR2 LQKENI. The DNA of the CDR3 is TGTGCCAGCTCAGCGGGGACAGGGGGGTACTACGAGCAGTACTTC. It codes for CASSAGTGGYYEQYF.

The CDR3, as DNA: TGTGCCAGCAGCTTTGGGTTTGAGGATACGCAGTATTTT. This codes for CASSFGFEDTQYF. The chain combines TRBV5-4 with TRBJ2-3; D gene uncertain. The CDR3 contains 13 residues. With 2 bases removed from V and 6 bases from J, the gap between germline ends came to 10 bases. Germline loops: CDR1 SGHNT, CDR2 YYREEE (reference sequence). The full variable domain, rest sourced from reference TRBV5-4 and TRBJ2-3, is ETGVTQSPTHLIKTRGQQVTLRCSSQSGHNTVSWYQQALGQGPQFIFQYYREEENGRGNFPPRFSGLQFPNYSSELNVNALELDDSALYLCASSFGFEDTQYFGPGTRLTVL.

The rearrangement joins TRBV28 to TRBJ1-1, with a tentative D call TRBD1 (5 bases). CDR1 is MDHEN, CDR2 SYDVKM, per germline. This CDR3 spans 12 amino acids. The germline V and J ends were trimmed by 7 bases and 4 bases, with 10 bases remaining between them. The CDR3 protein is CASNAGVTEAFF. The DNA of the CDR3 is TGTGCCAGCAACGCGGGGGTCACTGAAGCTTTCTTT.